Listed here are 8 T cell receptor beta chains from one sample, sequenced in a study of cytotoxic CD8 clonotypes in ibrutinib-treated CLL. Repertoires were generated with immunoSEQ multiplex PCR, while TCRdb's copy carries only in-frame clones and drops some. Of approximately 190,000 clones in the sample, 70% were seen once. Sequenced here: PBMCs, sampled after 12 months of ibrutinib treatment. All receptors come from a human donor with chronic lymphocytic leukemia.

The J gene is TRBJ1-1, the V gene TRBV15; D is ambiguous. In germline, CDR1 is LNHNV, CDR2 YYDKDF (reference sequence). The CDR3 has 13 residues. V gave up 3 bases and J gave up 7 bases, with 12 bases separating them. CDR3 in DNA: TGTGCCACCAGCAGGGGGAACTTTATTGAAGCTTTCTTT. As protein: CATSRGNFIEAFF. Together with reference TRBV15 and TRBJ1-1, the CDR3 gives the full variable domain: DAMVIQNPRYQVTQFGKPVTLSCSQTLNHNVMYWYQQKSSQAPKLLFHYYDKDFNNEADTPDNFQSRRPNTSFCFLDIRSPGLGDTAMYLCATSRGNFIEAFFGQGTRLTVV.

The V and J genes are TRBV6-1 and TRBJ1-4; D may be TRBD1 (6 bases). The CDR3 runs 14 residues. Germline V gene data show CDR1 as MNHNS and CDR2 as SASEGT. Trimming stripped 4 bases from V and 8 bases from J, with 14 bases between. CDR3 in amino acids: CASSVGGSAEKLFF. The CDR3 coding sequence is TGTGCCAGCAGTGTAGGGGGAAGCGCAGAAAAACTGTTTTTT.

In this sample, this clone turned up once. The chain links TRBV7-8 to TRBJ1-6; D is undetermined. Trimming removed 5 bases at V and 7 bases at J, with 6 bases between. The CDR3 consists of 12 residues. Per the germline V gene, CDR1 is SGHVS and CDR2 is FQNEAQ. CDR3 residues: CASSGSNSPLHF. As DNA, the CDR3 is TGTGCCAGCAGCGGGAGCAATTCACCCCTCCACTTT.

The chain has TRBV30 and TRBJ2-1; D possibly corresponds to TRBD1 (5 bases). Deletions cut 4 bases from V and 7 bases from J, with 8 bases between. Germline CDR1 reads GTSNPN; CDR2 reads SVGIG (reference sequence). CDR3 length equals 11 residues. CDR3 nucleotides: TGTGCCTGGACAGGGTCTAATGAGCAGTTCTTC. It is translated as CAWTGSNEQFF.

This chain uses TRBV7-2 with TRBJ2-7; 10 bases are shared with TRBD2. Germline loops: CDR1 SGHTA, CDR2 FQGNSA. V was clipped by 5 bases and J by 3 bases; unmatched bases: 7. The CDR3 is 15 residues long. CDR3 region: CASSHVTSGVYEQYF. CDR3 in DNA: TGTGCCAGCAGCCACGTCACTAGCGGGGTCTACGAGCAGTACTTC.

This sequence joins TRBV5-6 and TRBJ2-7; D may be TRBD2 (6 bases). With 0 bases removed from V and 2 bases from J, the gap between germline ends came to 9 bases. The CDR3 is 14 amino acids. Germline V lookup: CDR1 SGHDT, CDR2 YYEEEE. The CDR3 is CASSLAGVAYEQYF. CDR3 in DNA: TGTGCCAGCAGCTTGGCGGGGGTCGCCTACGAGCAGTACTTC.

The chain is built from TRBV7-3 and TRBJ2-1; maybe TRBD2 (6 bases). The germline V gene encodes CDR1 SGHTA and CDR2 FQGTGA. The ends were cut back, 0 bases at V and 1 base at J, with 16 bases in the middle. The CDR3 has 18 amino acids. CDR3 in amino acids: CASSLTPVAGRSYNEQFF. The CDR3 region has the DNA TGTGCCAGCAGCTTAACTCCCGTCGCGGGACGGTCCTACAATGAGCAGTTCTTC.

The rearrangement links TRBV2 to TRBJ2-7; D ambiguous. This CDR3 is 15 amino acids long. V shed 3 bases and J shed 1 base, with 13 bases lying between them. Per germline, CDR1 SNHLY and CDR2 FYNNEI. DNA of the CDR3: TGTGCCAGCAGTGAGGTGGGTTTGGAATCCTACGAGCAGTACTTC. Its translation is CASSEVGLESYEQYF. Full variable domain (outside the CDR3, taken from reference TRBV2 and TRBJ2-7): EPEVTQTPSHQVTQMGQEVILRCVPISNHLYFYWYRQILGQKVEFLVSFYNNEISEKSEIFDDQFSVERPDGSNFTLKIRSTKLEDSAMYFCASSEVGLESYEQYFGPGTRLTVT.